The entry below gives a single T cell receptor (beta chain) sequence along with its context. This record belongs to a study of blood T cell repertoires in COVID-19. The assay was immunoSEQ multiplex PCR, and TCRdb's table has in-frame clones only and misses some. Found here are roughly 41,000 clones, about four fifths of them singletons; the top ten hold approximately 43%. The receptor comes from an elderly woman with acute or convalescent COVID-19. Sequences were obtained from peripheral blood.

The CDR3 sequence is CASSDARGTPNYGYTF. The CDR3 DNA reads TGTGCCAGTAGTGATGCCCGTGGCACACCTAACTATGGCTACACCTTC. This sequence joins TRBV19 and TRBJ1-2; D uncertain. V was trimmed by 5 bases and J by 0 bases, leaving 16 bases between them. The length of the CDR3 is 16 residues. CDR1 and CDR2 (germline): LNHDA, SQIVND (reference sequence).